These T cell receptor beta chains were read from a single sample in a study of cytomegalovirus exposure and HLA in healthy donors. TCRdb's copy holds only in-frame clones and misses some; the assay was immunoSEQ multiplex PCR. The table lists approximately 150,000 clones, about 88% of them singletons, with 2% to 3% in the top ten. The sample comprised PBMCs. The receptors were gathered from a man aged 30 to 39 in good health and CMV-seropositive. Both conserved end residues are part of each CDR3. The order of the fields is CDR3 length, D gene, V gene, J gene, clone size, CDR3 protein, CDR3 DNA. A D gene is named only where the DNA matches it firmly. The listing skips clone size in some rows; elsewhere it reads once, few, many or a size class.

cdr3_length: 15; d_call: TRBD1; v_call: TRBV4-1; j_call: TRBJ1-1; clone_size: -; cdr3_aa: CASSQGGQGEYPAFF; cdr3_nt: TGCGCCAGCAGCCAAGGGGGACAGGGGGAATACCCGGCTTTCTTT
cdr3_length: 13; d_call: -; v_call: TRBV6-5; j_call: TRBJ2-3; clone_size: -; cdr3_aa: CASSPRGRDTQYF; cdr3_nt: TGTGCCAGCAGTCCCAGGGGCCGGGATACGCAGTATTTT
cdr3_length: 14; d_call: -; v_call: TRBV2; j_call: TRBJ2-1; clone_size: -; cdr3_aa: CADSRGSRGNEQFF; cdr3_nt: TGTGCAGACTCAAGAGGTTCGCGAGGCAATGAGCAGTTCTTC
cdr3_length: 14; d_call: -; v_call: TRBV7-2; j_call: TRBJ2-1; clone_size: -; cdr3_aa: CASSLFRGGNEQFF; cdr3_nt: TGTGCCAGCAGCTTATTTAGGGGAGGCAATGAGCAGTTCTTC
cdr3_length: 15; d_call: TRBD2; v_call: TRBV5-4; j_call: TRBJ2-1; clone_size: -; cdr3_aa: CASNPSSGSYNEQFF; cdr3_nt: TGTGCCAGCAACCCTAGTAGCGGGAGCTACAATGAGCAGTTCTTC
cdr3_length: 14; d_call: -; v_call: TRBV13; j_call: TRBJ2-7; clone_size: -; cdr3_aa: CASNRGRESDEQYF; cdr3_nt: TGTGCCAGCAACCGGGGGCGGGAGTCCGACGAGCAGTACTTC
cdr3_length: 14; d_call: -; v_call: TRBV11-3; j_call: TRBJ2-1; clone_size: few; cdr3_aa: CASSREQGWNEQFF; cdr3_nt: TGTGCCAGCAGCCGCGAACAGGGTTGGAATGAGCAGTTCTTC
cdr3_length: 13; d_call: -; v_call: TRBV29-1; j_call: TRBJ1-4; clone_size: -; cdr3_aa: CSVGWGANEKLFF; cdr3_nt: TGCAGCGTTGGGTGGGGGGCTAATGAAAAACTGTTTTTT
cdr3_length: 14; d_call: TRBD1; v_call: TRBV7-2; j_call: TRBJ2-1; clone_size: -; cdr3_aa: CASSYSGQYNEQFF; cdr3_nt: TGTGCCAGCAGCTATTCGGGACAGTACAATGAGCAGTTCTTC
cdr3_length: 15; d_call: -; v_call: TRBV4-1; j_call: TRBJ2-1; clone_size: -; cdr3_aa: CASSQEGTRKNEQFF; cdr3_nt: TGCGCCAGCAGCCAAGAGGGGACTCGGAAGAATGAGCAGTTCTTC
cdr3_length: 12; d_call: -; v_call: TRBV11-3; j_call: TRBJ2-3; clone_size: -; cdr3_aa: CASSPGTDTQYF; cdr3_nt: TGTGCCAGCAGCCCAGGCACAGATACGCAGTATTTT
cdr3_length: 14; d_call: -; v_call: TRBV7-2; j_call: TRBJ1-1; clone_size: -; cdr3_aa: CASSLVRQNTEAFF; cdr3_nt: TGTGCCAGCAGCTTAGTGAGACAGAACACTGAAGCTTTCTTT
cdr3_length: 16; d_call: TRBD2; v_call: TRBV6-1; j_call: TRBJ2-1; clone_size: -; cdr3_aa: CASSASGTSGREEQFF; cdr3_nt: TGTGCCAGCAGTGCCTCCGGGACTAGCGGGAGGGAAGAGCAGTTCTTC
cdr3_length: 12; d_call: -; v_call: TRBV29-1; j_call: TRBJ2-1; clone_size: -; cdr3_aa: CSVGARGEGLVF; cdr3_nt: TGCAGCGTTGGGGCGAGGGGGGAGGGCCTGGTCTTC
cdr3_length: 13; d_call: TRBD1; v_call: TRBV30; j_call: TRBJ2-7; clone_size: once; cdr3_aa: CASNHRGTGEQYF; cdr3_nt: TGTGCCTCAAATCACAGGGGAACGGGCGAGCAGTACTTC
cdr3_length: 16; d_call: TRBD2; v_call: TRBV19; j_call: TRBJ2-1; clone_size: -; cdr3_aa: CASSRLAGSSYNEQFF; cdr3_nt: TGTGCCAGTAGTAGACTAGCGGGGAGCTCCTACAATGAGCAGTTCTTC
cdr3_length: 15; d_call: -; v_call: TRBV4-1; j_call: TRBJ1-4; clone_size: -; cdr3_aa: CASSHTQGENEKLFF; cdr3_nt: TGCGCCAGCAGCCACACACAGGGTGAGAATGAAAAACTGTTTTTT
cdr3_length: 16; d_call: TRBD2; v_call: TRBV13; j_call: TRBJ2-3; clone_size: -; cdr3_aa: CASSVLSGRVTDTQYF; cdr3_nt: TGTGCCAGCAGCGTTCTAAGCGGGAGGGTCACAGATACGCAGTATTTT
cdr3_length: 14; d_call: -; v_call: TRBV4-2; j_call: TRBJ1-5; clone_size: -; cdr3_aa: CASNNGRGEQPQHF; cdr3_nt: TGTGCCAGCAATAATGGACGGGGGGAGCAGCCCCAGCATTTT
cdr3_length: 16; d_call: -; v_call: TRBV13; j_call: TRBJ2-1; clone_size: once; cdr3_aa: CASSFDEGIGYNEQFF; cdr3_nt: TGTGCCAGCAGCTTCGATGAGGGAATTGGCTACAATGAGCAGTTCTTC
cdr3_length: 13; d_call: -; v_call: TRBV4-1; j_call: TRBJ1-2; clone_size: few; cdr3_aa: CASSHDRSYGYTF; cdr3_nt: TGCGCCAGCAGCCACGACAGGAGCTATGGCTACACCTTC
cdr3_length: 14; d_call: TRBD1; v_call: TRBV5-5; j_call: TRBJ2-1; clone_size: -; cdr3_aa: CASSFQGASNEQFF; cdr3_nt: TGTGCCAGCAGCTTTCAGGGGGCCTCCAATGAGCAGTTCTTC
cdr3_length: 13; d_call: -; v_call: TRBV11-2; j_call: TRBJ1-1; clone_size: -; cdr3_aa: CASSLRGIAEAFF; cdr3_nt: TGTGCCAGCAGCTTGAGAGGGATCGCTGAAGCTTTCTTT
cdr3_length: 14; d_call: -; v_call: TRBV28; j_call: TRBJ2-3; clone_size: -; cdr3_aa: CASSLRGLGDTQYF; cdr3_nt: TGTGCCAGCAGTTTAAGGGGATTAGGAGATACGCAGTATTTT
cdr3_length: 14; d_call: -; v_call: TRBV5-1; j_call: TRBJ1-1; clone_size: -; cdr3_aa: CASSLDTRNTEAFF; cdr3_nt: TGCGCCAGCAGCTTGGACACAAGGAACACTGAAGCTTTCTTT
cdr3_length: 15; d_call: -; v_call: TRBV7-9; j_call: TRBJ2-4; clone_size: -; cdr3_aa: CASSFGGTSGNIQYF; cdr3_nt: TGTGCCAGCAGCTTTGGTGGGACTTCGGGAAACATTCAGTACTTC
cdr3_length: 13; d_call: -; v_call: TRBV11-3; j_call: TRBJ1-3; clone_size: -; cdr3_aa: CASSLGGGNTIYF; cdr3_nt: TGTGCCAGCAGCTTAGGAGGGGGAAACACCATATATTTT
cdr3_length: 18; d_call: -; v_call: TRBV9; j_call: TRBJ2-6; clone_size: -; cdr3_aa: CASSVEPGSGSGANVLTF; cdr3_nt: TGTGCCAGCAGCGTAGAGCCGGGATCCGGCTCTGGGGCCAACGTCCTGACTTTC
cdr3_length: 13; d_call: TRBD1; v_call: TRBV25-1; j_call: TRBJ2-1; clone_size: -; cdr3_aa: CASSGGQGNEQFF; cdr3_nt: TGTGCCAGCAGTGGCGGACAGGGGAATGAGCAGTTCTTC
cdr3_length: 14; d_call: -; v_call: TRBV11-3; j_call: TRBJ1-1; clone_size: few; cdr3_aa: CASSFVRANTEAFF; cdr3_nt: TGTGCCAGCAGCTTCGTCCGAGCGAACACTGAAGCTTTCTTT
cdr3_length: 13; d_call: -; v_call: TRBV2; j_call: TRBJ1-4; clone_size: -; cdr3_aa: CASSGTANEKLFF; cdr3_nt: TGTGCCAGCAGTGGGACAGCCAATGAAAAACTGTTTTTT
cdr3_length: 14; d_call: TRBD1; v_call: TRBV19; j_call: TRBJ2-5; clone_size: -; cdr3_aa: CASSRDRDQETQYF; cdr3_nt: TGTGCCAGTAGCCGAGACAGGGACCAAGAGACCCAGTACTTC
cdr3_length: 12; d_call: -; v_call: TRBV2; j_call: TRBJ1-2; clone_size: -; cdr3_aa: CASSWGGYGYTF; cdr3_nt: TGTGCCAGCAGCTGGGGGGGTTATGGCTACACCTTC
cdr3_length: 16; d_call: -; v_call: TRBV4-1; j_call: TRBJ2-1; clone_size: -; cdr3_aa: CASSLQTDSSYNEQFF; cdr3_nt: TGCGCCAGCAGCCTCCAGACAGATAGCTCCTACAATGAGCAGTTCTTC
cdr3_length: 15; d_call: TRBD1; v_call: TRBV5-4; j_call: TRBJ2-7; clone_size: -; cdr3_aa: CASSLGGTGVHEQYF; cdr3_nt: TGTGCCAGCAGCTTGGGAGGGACAGGGGTCCACGAGCAGTACTTC
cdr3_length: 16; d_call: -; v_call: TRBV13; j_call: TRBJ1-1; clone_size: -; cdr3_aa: CASSLGGPDLNTEAFF; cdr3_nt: TGTGCCAGCAGCTTAGGGGGCCCTGATCTGAACACTGAAGCTTTCTTT
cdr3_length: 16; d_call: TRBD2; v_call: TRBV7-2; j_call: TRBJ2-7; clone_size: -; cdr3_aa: CASSRLLAVSSYEQYF; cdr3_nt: TGTGCCAGCAGCCGACTTCTAGCGGTTAGCTCCTACGAGCAGTACTTC
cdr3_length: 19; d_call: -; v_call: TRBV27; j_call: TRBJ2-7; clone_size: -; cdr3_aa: CASSLFPPREVLSLYEQYF; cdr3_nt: TGTGCCAGCAGTTTATTCCCCCCTCGGGAAGTTTTATCCCTCTACGAGCAGTACTTC
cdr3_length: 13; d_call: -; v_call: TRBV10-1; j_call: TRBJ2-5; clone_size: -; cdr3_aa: CASSEPSSETQYF; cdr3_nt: TGCGCCAGCAGTGAGCCTAGTTCGGAGACCCAGTACTTC
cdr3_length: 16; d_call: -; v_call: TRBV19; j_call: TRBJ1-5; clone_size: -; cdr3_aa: CASSIDQARYNQPQHF; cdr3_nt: TGTGCCAGTAGTATAGATCAAGCACGTTACAATCAGCCCCAGCATTTT
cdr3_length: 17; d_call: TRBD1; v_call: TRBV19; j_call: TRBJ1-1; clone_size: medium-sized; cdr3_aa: CASSIRDRFDANTEAFF; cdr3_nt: TGTGCCAGTAGTATAAGGGACAGGTTTGACGCGAACACTGAAGCTTTCTTT
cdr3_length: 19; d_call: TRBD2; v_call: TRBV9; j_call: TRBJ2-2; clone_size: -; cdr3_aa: CASSVTSGATYANTGELFF; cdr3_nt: TGTGCCAGCAGCGTGACTAGCGGGGCGACCTATGCGAACACCGGGGAGCTGTTTTTT
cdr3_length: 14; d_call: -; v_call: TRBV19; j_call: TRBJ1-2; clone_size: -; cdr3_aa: CASSIWDTINGYTF; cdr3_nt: TGTGCCAGTAGTATCTGGGACACCATCAATGGCTACACCTTC
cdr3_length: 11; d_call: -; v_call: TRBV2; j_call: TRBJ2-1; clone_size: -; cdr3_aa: CASKEPDEQFF; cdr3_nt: TGTGCCAGCAAAGAGCCGGATGAGCAGTTCTTC
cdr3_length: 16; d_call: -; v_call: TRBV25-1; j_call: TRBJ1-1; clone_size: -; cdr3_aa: CASSETRTAGDTEAFF; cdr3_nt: TGTGCCAGCAGTGAAACTAGGACGGCAGGGGACACTGAAGCTTTCTTT
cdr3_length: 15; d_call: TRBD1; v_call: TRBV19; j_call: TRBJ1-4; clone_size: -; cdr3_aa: CASTTGQGIREKLFF; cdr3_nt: TGTGCCAGTACCACCGGACAGGGAATACGTGAAAAACTGTTTTTT
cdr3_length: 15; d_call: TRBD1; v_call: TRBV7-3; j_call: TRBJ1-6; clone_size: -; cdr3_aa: CASSPGTGDNSPLHF; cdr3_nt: TGTGCCAGCAGCCCCGGGACAGGGGATAATTCACCCCTCCACTTT
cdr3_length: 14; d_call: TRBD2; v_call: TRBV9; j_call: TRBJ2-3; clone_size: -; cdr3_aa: CASSTSGRTDTQYF; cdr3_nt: TGTGCCAGCAGCACTAGCGGACGCACAGATACGCAGTATTTT
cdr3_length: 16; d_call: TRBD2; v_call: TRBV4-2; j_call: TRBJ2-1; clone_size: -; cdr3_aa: CASSLRTGTSDNEQFF; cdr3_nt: TGTGCCAGCAGCCTGAGAACCGGGACTAGCGACAATGAGCAGTTCTTC
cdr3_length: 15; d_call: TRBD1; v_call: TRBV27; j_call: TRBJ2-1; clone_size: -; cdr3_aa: CASTPGQGPYNEQFF; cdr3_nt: TGTGCCAGCACTCCGGGACAGGGGCCCTACAATGAGCAGTTCTTC
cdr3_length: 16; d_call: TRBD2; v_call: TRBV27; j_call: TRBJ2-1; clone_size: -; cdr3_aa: CASSDLAGGPHNEQFF; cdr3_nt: TGTGCCAGCAGTGACTTAGCGGGAGGGCCCCACAATGAGCAGTTCTTC
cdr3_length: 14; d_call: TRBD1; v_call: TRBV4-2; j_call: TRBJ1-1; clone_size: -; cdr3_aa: CASSFGTGFTEAFF; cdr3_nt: TGTGCCAGCAGCTTTGGGACAGGGTTCACTGAAGCTTTCTTT
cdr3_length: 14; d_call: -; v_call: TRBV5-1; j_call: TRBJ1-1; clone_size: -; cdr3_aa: CASSLRLGNTEAFF; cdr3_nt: TGCGCCAGCAGCTTGAGACTGGGGAACACTGAAGCTTTCTTT
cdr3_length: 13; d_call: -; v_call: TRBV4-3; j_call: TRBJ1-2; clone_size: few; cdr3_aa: CASSQVYRDGYTF; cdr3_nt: TGCGCCAGCAGCCAAGTTTACAGGGATGGCTACACCTTC